One T cell receptor beta chain is described in this entry. This CDR3 is 18 amino acids long. Per germline, CDR1 MNHEY and CDR2 SMNVEV (reference sequence). V shed 7 bases, J shed 5 bases, and the junction held 16 bases outside the gene matches. This entry is derived from a study of blood T cell repertoires in COVID-19. Whole-study context: Nucleic acid was either cDNA or gDNA, and it came from T cells, B-cell-depleted T cells, or PBMCs.

Method: immunoSEQ multiplex PCR; TCRdb's copy keeps in-frame clones and lacks some. This table has 35,000 to 50,000 clones, under 90% appearing once. This chain connects TRBV27 to TRBJ2-2; 10 bases fit TRBD1. Sequencing used peripheral blood. The origin of this receptor is a woman in her 70s with acute or convalescent COVID-19. CDR3 nucleotide sequence: TGTGCCAGCACCCTCAAGTCCTGGGACAGGGGTTTTACCGGGGAGCTGTTTTTT. Its protein product is CASTLKSWDRGFTGELFF.